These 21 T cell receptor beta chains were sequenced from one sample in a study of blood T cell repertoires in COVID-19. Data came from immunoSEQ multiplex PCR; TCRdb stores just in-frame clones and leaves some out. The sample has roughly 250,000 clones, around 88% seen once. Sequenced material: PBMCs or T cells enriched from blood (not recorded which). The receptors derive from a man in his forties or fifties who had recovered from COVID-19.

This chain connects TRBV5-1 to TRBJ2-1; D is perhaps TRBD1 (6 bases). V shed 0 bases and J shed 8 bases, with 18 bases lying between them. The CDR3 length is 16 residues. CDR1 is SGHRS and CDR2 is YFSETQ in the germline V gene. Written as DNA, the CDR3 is TGCGCCAGCAGCTTGGAGGACGGGACAAACCGCGATGAGCAGTTCTTC. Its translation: CASSLEDGTNRDEQFF.

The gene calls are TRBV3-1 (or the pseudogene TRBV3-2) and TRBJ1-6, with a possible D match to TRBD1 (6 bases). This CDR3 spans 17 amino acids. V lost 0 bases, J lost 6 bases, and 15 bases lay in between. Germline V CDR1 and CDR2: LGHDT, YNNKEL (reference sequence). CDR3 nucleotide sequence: TGTGCCAGCAGCCAAGATGGCCCGGGACAAGTTAATTCACCCCTCCACTTT. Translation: CASSQDGPGQVNSPLHF.

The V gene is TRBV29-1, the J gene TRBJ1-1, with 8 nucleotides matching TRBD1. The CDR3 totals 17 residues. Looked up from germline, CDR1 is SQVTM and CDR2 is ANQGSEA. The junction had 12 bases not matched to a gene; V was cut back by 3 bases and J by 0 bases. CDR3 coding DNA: TGCAGCGTTGATTGCAAAACAGGGGGTTACATGAACACTGAAGCTTTCTTT. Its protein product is CSVDCKTGGYMNTEAFF.

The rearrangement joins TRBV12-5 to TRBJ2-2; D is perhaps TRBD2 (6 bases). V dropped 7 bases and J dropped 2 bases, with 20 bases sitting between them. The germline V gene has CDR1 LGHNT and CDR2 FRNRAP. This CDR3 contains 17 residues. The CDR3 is CASAPDTAGTNTGELFF. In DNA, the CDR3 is TGTGCTAGTGCCCCGGACACAGCGGGTACTAACACCGGGGAGCTGTTTTTT.

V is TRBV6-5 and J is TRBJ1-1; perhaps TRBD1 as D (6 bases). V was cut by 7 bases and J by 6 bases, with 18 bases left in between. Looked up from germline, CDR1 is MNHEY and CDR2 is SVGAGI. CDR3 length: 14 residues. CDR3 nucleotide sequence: TGTGCCAGCACCCAGTTAGCGGGGGCCGCTGAAGCTTTCTTT. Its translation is CASTQLAGAAEAFF.

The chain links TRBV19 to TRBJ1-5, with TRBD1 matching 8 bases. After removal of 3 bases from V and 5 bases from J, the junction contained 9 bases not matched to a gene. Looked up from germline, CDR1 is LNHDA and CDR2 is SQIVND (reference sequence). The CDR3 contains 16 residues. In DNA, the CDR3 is TGTGCCAGTAGTATCCCCCCGGACAGGGAGGATCAGCCCCAGCATTTT. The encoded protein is CASSIPPDREDQPQHF.

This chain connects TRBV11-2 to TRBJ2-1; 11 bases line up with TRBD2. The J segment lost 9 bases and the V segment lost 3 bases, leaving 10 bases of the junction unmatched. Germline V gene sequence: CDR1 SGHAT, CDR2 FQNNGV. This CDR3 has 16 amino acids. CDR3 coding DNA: TGTGCCAGCAGCTTCGCTAGCGGGGGGAATAAGGGTGAGCAGTTCTTC. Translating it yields CASSFASGGNKGEQFF.

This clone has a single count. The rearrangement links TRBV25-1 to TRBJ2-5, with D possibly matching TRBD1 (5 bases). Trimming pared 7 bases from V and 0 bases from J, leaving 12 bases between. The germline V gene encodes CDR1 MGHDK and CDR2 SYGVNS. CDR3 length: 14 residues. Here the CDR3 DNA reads TGTGCCAGCACACGGACAAACGACCAAGAGACCCAGTACTTC. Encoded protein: CASTRTNDQETQYF.

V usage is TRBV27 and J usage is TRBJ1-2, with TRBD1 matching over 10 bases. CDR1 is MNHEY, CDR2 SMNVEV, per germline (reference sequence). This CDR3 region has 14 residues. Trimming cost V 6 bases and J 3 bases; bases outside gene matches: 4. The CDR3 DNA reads TGTGCCAGCAGATGGACAGGGGGGCACTATGGCTACACCTTC. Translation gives CASRWTGGHYGYTF.

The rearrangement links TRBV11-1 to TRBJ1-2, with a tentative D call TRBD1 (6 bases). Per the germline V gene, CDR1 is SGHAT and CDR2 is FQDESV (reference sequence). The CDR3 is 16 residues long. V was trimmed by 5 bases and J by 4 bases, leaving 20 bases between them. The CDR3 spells CASSADHLTGAYGYTF. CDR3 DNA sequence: TGTGCCAGCAGCGCCGATCACCTGACAGGCGCCTATGGCTACACCTTC.

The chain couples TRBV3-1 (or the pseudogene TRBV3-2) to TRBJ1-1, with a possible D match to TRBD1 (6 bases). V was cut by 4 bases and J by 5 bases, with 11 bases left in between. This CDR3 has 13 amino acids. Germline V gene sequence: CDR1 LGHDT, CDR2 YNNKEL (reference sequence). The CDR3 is CASSPLDRTEAFF. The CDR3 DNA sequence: TGTGCCAGCAGCCCCCTCGACAGGACTGAAGCTTTCTTT.

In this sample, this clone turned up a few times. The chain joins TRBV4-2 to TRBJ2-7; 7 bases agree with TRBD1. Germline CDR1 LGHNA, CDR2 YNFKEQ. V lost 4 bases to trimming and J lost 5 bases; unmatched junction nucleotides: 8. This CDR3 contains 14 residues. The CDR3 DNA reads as TGTGCCAGCAGCCTACGACAGGGTATCGACGAGCAGTACTTC. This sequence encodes CASSLRQGIDEQYF.

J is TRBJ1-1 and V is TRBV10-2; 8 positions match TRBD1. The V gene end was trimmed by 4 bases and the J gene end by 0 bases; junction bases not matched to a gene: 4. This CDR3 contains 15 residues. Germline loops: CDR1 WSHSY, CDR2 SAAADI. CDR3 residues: CASSGRQGLNTEAFF. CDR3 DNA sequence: TGCGCCAGCAGTGGACGACAGGGGTTGAACACTGAAGCTTTCTTT.

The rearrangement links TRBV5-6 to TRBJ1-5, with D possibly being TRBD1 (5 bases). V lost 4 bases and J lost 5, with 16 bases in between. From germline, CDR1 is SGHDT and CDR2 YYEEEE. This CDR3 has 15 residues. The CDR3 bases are TGTGCCAGCAGCCTACGAGGATCGGGGGATCAGCCCCAGCATTTT. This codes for CASSLRGSGDQPQHF.

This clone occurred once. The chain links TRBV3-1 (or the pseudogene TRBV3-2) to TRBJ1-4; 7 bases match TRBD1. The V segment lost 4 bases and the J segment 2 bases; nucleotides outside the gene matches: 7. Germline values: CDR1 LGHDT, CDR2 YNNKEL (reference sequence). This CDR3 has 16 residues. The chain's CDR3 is CASSPVRQGTNEKLFF. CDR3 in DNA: TGTGCCAGCAGCCCAGTTAGACAGGGCACTAATGAAAAACTGTTTTTT.

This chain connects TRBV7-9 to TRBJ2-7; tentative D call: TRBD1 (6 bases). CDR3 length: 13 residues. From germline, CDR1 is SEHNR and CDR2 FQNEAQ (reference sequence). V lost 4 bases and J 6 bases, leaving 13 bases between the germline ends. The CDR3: CASSSTDRSEQYF. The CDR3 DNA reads TGTGCCAGCAGCTCTACGGACAGAAGCGAGCAGTACTTC.

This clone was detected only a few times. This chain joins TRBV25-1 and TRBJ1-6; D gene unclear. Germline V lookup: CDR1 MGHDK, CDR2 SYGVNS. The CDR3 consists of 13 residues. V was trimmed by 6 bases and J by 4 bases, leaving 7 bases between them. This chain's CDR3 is CASRGEYNSPLHF. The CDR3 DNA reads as TGTGCCAGCAGGGGAGAATATAATTCACCCCTCCACTTT.

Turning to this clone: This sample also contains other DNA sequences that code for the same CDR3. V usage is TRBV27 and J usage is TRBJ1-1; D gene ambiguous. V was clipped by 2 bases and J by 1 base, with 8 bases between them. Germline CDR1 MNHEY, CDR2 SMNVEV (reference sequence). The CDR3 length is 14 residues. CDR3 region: CASSLSGGNTEAFF. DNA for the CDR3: TGTGCCAGCAGTTTAAGTGGCGGGAACACTGAAGCTTTCTTT.

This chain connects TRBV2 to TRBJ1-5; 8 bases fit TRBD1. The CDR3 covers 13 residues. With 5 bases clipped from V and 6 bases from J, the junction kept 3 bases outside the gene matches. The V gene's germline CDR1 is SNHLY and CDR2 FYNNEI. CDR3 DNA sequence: TGTGCCAGCAGTAGCAGGGGGCCTCAGCCCCAGCATTTT. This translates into CASSSRGPQPQHF.

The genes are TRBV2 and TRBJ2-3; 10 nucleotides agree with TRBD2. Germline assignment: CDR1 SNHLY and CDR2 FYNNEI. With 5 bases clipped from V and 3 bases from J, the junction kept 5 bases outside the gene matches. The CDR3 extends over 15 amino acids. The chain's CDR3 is CASSRDSGGTDTQYF. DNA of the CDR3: TGTGCCAGCAGTCGGGATAGCGGGGGGACAGATACGCAGTATTTT.

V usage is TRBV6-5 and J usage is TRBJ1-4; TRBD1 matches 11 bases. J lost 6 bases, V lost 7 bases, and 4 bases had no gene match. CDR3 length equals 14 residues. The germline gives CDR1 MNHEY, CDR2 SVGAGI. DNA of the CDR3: TGTGCCAGCAAAAGGACAGGGGGCGATGAAAAACTGTTTTTT. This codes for CASKRTGGDEKLFF.